The 10 T cell receptor beta chains given below trace back to one sample, sequenced in a study of CD8 T cells in ankylosing spondylitis (dated 2017 in TCRdb). Beyond this particular receptor, the publication reports: Blood from ankylosing spondylitis patients appeared to be characterized by a TCR beta motif composed of about eight highly homologous amino acid variants.

No cognate antigen is known for these TCRs. To prepare the library, 5' RACE was applied. The sequencing machine was an Illumina HiSeq 2500. TCRdb redid the processing of the public reads, applying fastp at Q25 and MiXCR, and retained in-frame beta chains. Records with the same CDR3 protein are collapsed into one entry carrying the most frequent genes and DNA. Across this sample there are roughly 400,000 distinct CDR3 sequences, with approximately 20% seen only once. The top ten clonotypes cover roughly a sixth of the sample. Sequencing used blood, either unsorted or a sorted T cell fraction (not recorded which). The source is a male donor with ankylosing spondylitis.

This clonotype was seen repeatedly, ten times or more. This chain uses TRBV29-1 with TRBJ1-1; 8 bases map to TRBD1. J lost 4 bases, V lost 4 bases, and 2 bases had no gene match. This CDR3 has 12 amino acids. The germline gives CDR1 SQVTM, CDR2 ANQGSEA. Here the CDR3 reads CSVARGLTEAFF. The DNA for the CDR3 is TGCAGCGTTGCCAGGGGGCTCACTGAAGCTTTCTTT.

This chain connects TRBV10-3 to TRBJ1-5; TRBD1 aligns across 7 bases. CDR1 is ENHRY, CDR2 SYGVKD, per germline. V dropped 6 bases and J dropped 5; count of bases not matched to a gene: 7. The CDR3 consists of 14 residues. The CDR3 loop reads CAISPTGPDQPQHF. The CDR3 DNA reads as TGTGCCATCAGCCCGACAGGGCCGGATCAGCCCCAGCATTTT.

This clonotype was picked up a small number of times. The chain employs TRBV24-1 and TRBJ2-1; 7 nucleotides align to TRBD2. Germline lookup yields CDR1 KGHDR and CDR2 SFDVKD. There are 16 residues in the CDR3. The V gene end was trimmed by 0 bases and the J gene end by 6 bases; junction bases not matched to a gene: 7. DNA for the CDR3: TGTGCCACCAGTGATTTGTCGGGAGGTTTTTCCAATGAGCAGTTCTTC. Translated: CATSDLSGGFSNEQFF.

The genes are TRBV7-9 and TRBJ1-2, with 8 bases lining up with TRBD1. This CDR3 region has 15 residues. J lost 4 bases, V lost 4 bases, and 8 bases had no gene match. Germline assignment: CDR1 SEHNR and CDR2 FQNEAQ (reference sequence). This CDR3 is CASSSSGTGVYGYTF. The DNA of the CDR3 is TGTGCCAGCAGCTCATCCGGGACAGGAGTCTATGGCTACACCTTC.

The chain uses TRBV2 and TRBJ2-7; D is unresolved. Trimming left V 7 bases short and J 3 bases short, with 7 bases between. CDR1 SNHLY and CDR2 FYNNEI come from the germline V gene. The CDR3 consists of 11 residues. As DNA, the CDR3 is TGTGCCAGCACGGCTAACTACGAGCAGTACTTC. Protein product: CASTANYEQYF.

This clonotype was picked up a small number of times. The rearrangement links TRBV5-1 to TRBJ2-7; the D gene could be TRBD1 or TRBD2 (5 bases each). V lost 4 bases, J lost 1 base, and 18 bases lay in between. This CDR3 region has 16 residues. Germline assignment: CDR1 SGHRS and CDR2 YFSETQ. This CDR3 reads CASSPLRRGESYEQYF. The DNA for the CDR3 is TGCGCCAGCAGCCCATTAAGAAGGGGAGAGTCCTACGAGCAGTACTTC.

This rearrangement joins TRBV20-1 to TRBJ2-5; weak D call: TRBD2 (7 bases). Germline V gene lookup returns CDR1 DFQATT and CDR2 SNEGSKA (reference sequence). The CDR3 runs to 15 residues. V lost 6 bases and J lost 4, with 21 bases in between. The CDR3 loop reads CSARRGASGSETQYF. The CDR3 coding sequence is TGCAGTGCCCGCCGGGGGGCTAGCGGATCAGAGACCCAGTACTTC.

This clonotype was picked up a small number of times. The chain carries TRBV10-3 and TRBJ2-5, with D tentatively TRBD1 or TRBD2 (5 bases each). There are 15 residues in the CDR3. V lost 4 bases, J lost 4 bases, and 16 bases lay in between. Germline CDR1 ENHRY, CDR2 SYGVKD. CDR3 bases: TGTGCCATCAGTGGGGACCTCTACGATGGAGAGACCCAGTACTTC. As protein: CAISGDLYDGETQYF.

This clonotype was detected only a few times. This sequence joins TRBV2 and TRBJ2-5, with TRBD1 identical over 7 bases. The CDR3 consists of 13 residues. Germline V gene sequence: CDR1 SNHLY, CDR2 FYNNEI. The V and J ends lost 7 bases and 5 bases, in that order; junction bases with no gene match: 7. The DNA for the CDR3 is TGTGCCAGCATACAGGGGATGCGGGAGACCCAGTACTTC. This encodes CASIQGMRETQYF.

V is TRBV12-3 or TRBV12-4 and J is TRBJ1-5; tentatively, D is TRBD1 (5 bases). V lost 8 bases, J lost 1 base, and 15 bases lay in between. The CDR3 is 15 residues long. The CDR3 nucleotides are TGTGCCAGCGGTCCGACCTGGGGGAGCAATCAGCCCCAGCATTTT. It translates to CASGPTWGSNQPQHF.